This T cell receptor beta chain was sequenced for a study of response to subunit inactivated influenza vaccine. Study outcomes and limitations: Authors suggested each seasonal flu vaccination may recruit only limited numbers of new T cells.

Germline-derived CDR1 and CDR2 are DFQATT and SNEGSKA (reference sequence). CDR3 length: 13 amino acids. V lost 6 bases to trimming and J lost 5 bases, with 14 bases between them. TCRdb reprocessed the RT-PCR reads with MiXCR, giving one entry per CDR3 protein. This sample has more than 600,000 distinct CDR3 sequences, with roughly 20% found just once. This clonotype was found a few times. Its target is unknown. The clonotype comes from a man between 45 and 60 years old who received an inactivated influenza vaccine. The J gene is TRBJ2-4, the V gene TRBV20-1, with a weak D call TRBD2 (5 bases). Material: PBMCs from blood, obtained 4 to 6 days after vaccination. CDR3 DNA sequence: TGCAGTGCCATCGCGGGCACCGAAAACATTCAGTACTTC. It codes for CSAIAGTENIQYF.